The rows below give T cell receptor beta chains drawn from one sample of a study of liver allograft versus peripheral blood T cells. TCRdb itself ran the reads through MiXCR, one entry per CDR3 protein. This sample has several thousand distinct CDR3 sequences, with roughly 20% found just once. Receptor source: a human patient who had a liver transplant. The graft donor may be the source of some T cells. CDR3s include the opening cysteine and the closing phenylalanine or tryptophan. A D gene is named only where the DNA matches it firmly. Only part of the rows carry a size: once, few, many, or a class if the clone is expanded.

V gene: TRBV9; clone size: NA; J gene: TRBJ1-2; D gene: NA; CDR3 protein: CASSVGEGRDYGYTF; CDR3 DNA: TGTGCCAGCAGCGTCGGTGAGGGGCGCGACTATGGCTACACCTTC
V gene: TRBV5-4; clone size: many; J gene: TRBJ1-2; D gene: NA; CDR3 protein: CASSSDGGYGYTF; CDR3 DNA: TGTGCCAGCAGCTCGGACGGAGGCTATGGCTACACCTTC
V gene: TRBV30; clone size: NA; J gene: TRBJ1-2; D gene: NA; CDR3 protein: CAWSPRGIGNGYTF; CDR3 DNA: TGTGCCTGGAGTCCAAGGGGGATAGGCAATGGCTACACCTTC
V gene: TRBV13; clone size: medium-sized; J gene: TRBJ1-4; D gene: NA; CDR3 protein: CASSTPSGGGEKLFF; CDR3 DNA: TGTGCCAGCAGCACCCCCTCGGGGGGGGGGGAAAAACTGTTTTTT
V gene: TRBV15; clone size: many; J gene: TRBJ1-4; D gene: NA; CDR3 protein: CATSRVGGRGATNEKLFF; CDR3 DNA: TGTGCCACCAGCAGAGTAGGGGGGCGCGGAGCAACTAATGAAAAACTGTTTTTT
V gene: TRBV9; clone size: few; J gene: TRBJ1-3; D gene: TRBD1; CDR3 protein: CASSLSGTGMVFGDTIYF; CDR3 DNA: TGTGCCAGCAGCTTATCCGGGACAGGGATGGTCTTTGGCGACACCATATATTTT
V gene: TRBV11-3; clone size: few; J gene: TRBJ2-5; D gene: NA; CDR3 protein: CASSLDFAPETQYF; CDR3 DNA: TGTGCCAGCAGCTTAGATTTTGCCCCAGAGACCCAGTACTTC
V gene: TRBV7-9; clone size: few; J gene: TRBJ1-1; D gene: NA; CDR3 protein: CASRPPDPSPNTEAFF; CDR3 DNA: TGTGCCAGCAGGCCCCCCGACCCGTCTCCGAACACTGAAGCTTTCTTT
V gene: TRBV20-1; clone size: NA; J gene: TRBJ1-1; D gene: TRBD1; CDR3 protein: CTITDRGRGVNTEAFF; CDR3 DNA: TGCACCATCACGGACAGGGGAAGAGGGGTGAACACTGAAGCTTTCTTT
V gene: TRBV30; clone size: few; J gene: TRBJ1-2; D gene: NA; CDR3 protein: CAYHGIQGDYGYTF; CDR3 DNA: TGTGCCTACCATGGGATTCAGGGCGACTATGGCTACACCTTC
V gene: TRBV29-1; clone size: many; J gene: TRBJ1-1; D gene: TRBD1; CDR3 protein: CSGQQGSLTEAFF; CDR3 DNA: TGCAGCGGACAACAGGGGAGTCTCACTGAAGCTTTCTTT
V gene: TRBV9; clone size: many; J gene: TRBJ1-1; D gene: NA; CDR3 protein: CASSKRTALNTEAFF; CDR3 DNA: TGTGCCAGCAGCAAAAGGACAGCCCTGAACACTGAAGCTTTCTTT
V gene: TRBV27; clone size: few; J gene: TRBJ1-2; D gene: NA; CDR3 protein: CASSLGGAGGYTF; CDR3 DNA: TGTGCCAGCAGTTTAGGGGGGGCGGGTGGCTACACCTTC
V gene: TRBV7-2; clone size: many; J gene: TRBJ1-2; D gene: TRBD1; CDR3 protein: CASSPRGDGYTF; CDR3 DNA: TGTGCCAGCAGCCCCAGGGGGGACGGCTACACCTTC
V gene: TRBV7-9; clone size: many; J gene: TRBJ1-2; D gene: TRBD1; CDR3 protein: CASSSADREWNYGYTF; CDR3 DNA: TGTGCCAGCAGCTCGGCCGACAGGGAATGGAACTATGGCTACACCTTC
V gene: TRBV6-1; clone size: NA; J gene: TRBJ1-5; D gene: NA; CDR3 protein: CASSEVTGYQPQHF; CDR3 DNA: TGTGCCAGCAGTGAAGTGACAGGCTATCAGCCCCAGCATTTT
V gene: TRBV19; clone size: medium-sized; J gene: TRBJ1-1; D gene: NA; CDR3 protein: CASSSPDLLHTEAFF; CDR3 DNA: TGTGCCAGTAGTTCTCCAGATCTTTTGCACACTGAAGCTTTCTTT
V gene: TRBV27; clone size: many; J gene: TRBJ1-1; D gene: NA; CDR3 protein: CASSLSTTAGTEAFF; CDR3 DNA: TGTGCCAGCAGTTTATCGACGACCGCCGGAACTGAAGCTTTCTTT
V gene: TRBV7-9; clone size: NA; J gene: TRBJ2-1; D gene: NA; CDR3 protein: CASSLDLAEYNEQFF; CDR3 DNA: TGTGCCAGCAGCTTAGACCTAGCTGAATACAATGAGCAGTTCTTC
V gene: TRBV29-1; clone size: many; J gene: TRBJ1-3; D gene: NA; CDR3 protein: CSVEARTVGATNSGNTIYF; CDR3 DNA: TGCAGCGTTGAAGCCCGGACAGTTGGAGCGACTAACTCTGGAAACACCATATATTTT
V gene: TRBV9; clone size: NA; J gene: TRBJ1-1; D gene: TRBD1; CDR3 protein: CASSPGTGSNTEAFF; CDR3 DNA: TGTGCCAGCAGCCCCGGGACAGGCTCGAACACTGAAGCTTTCTTT
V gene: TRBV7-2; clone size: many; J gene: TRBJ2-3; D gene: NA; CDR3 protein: CASNGGQLPDTQYF; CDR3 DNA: TGTGCCAGCAACGGGGGACAGCTTCCAGATACGCAGTATTTT
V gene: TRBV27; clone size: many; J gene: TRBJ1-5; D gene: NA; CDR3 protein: CASSSGGSRGGQPQHF; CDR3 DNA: TGTGCCAGCAGTTCGGGGGGGTCAAGGGGCGGTCAGCCCCAGCATTTT
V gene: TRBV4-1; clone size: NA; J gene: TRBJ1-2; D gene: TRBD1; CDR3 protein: CASTATLRTGPNYGYTF; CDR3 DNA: TGCGCCAGCACCGCTACACTTAGGACAGGGCCTAACTATGGCTACACCTTC
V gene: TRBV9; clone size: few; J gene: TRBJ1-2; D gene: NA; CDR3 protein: CASSQPPHSGGYTF; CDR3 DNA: TGTGCCAGCAGCCAACCCCCCCACAGCGGAGGCTACACCTTC
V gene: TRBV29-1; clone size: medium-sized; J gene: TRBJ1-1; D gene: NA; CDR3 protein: CSAPGGNTEAFF; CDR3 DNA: TGCAGCGCCCCGGGCGGAAACACTGAAGCTTTCTTT
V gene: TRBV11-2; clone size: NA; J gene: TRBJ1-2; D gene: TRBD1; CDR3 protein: CASSIGTGPYGYTF; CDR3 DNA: TGTGCCAGCAGCATCGGGACAGGCCCCTATGGCTACACCTTC
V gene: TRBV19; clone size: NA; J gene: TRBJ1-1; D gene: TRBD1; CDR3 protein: CASSPPPGQATNTEAFF; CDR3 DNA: TGTGCCAGTAGCCCCCCCCCGGGACAGGCGACGAACACTGAAGCTTTCTTT
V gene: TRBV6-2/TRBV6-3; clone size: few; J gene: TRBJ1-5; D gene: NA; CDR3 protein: CASSRTLSNQPQHF; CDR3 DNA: TGTGCCAGCAGTCGGACACTTTCTAATCAGCCCCAGCATTTT
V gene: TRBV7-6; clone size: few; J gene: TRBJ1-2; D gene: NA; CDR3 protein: CASSMGTSNYGYTF; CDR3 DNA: TGTGCCAGCAGCATGGGGACTTCTAACTATGGCTACACCTTC
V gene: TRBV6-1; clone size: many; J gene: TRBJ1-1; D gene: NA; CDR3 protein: CASSEIGQMNTEAFF; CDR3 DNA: TGTGCCAGCAGTGAAATCGGACAGATGAACACTGAAGCTTTCTTT
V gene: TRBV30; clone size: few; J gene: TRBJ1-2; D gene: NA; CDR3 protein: CAWSGISLYGYTF; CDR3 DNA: TGTGCCTGGAGTGGAATTAGCCTCTATGGCTACACCTTC
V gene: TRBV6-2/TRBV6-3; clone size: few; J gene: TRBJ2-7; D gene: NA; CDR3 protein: CASSYDSSYEQYF; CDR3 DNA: TGTGCCAGCAGTTACGACAGCTCCTACGAGCAGTACTTC
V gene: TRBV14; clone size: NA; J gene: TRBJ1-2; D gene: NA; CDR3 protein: CASSPTGHYGYTF; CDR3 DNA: TGTGCCAGCAGCCCAACAGGGCACTATGGCTACACCTTC